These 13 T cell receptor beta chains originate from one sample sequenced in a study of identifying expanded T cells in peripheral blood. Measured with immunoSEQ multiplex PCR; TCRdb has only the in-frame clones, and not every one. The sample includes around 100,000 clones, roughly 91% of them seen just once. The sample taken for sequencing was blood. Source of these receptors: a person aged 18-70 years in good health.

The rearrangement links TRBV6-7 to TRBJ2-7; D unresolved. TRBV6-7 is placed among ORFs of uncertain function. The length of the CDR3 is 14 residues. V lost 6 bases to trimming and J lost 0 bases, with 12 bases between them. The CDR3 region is CASREGPSSYEQYF. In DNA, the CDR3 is TGTGCCAGCAGGGAAGGGCCTAGCTCCTACGAGCAGTACTTC.

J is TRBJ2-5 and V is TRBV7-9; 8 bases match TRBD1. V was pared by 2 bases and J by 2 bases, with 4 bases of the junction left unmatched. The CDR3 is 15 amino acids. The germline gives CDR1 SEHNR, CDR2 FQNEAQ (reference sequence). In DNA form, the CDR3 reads TGTGCCAGCAGCTTATTGACAGGGGCACAAGAGACCCAGTACTTC. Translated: CASSLLTGAQETQYF.

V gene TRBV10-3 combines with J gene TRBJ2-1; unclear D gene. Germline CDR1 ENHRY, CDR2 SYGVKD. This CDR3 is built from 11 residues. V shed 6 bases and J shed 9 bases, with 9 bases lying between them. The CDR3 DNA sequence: TGTGCCATCAGCGGGTTCGCTGAGCAGTTCTTC. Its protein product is CAISGFAEQFF.

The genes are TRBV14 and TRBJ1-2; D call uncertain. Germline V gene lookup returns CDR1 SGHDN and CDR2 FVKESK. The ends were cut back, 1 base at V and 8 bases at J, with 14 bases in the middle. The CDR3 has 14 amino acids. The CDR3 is CASSQGIQSIGYTF. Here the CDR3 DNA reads TGTGCCAGCAGCCAAGGGATCCAAAGCATCGGCTACACCTTC.

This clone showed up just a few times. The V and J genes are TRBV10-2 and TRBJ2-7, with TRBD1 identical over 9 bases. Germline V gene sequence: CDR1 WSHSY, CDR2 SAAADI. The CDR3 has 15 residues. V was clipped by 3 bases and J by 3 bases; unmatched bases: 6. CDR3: CASSDRGQGIYEQYF. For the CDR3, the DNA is TGCGCCAGCAGTGATAGAGGACAGGGGATCTACGAGCAGTACTTC.

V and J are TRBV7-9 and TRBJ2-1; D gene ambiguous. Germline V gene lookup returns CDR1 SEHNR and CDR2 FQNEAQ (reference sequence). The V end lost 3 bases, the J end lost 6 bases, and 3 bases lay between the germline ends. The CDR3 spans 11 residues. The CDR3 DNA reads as TGTGCCAGCAGCTTGGTCAATGAGCAGTTCTTC. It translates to CASSLVNEQFF. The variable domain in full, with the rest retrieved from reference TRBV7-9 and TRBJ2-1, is DTGVSQNPRHKITKRGQNVTFRCDPISEHNRLYWYRQTLGQGPEFLTYFQNEAQLEKSRLLSDRFSAERPKGSFSTLEIQRTEQGDSAMYLCASSLVNEQFFGPGTRLTVL.

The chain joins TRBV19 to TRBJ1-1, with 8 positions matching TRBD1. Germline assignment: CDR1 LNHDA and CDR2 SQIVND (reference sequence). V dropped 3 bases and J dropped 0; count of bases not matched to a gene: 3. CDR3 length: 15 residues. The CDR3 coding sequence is TGTGCCAGTAGTATGGGGACAGGTATGAACACTGAAGCTTTCTTT. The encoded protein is CASSMGTGMNTEAFF.

CDR3 amino acids: CATSRDPGGTDTQYF. The CDR3 DNA reads as TGTGCCACCAGCAGAGATCCGGGGGGCACAGATACGCAGTATTTT. V is TRBV15 and J is TRBJ2-3; TRBD2 might be the D (6 bases). Germline V gene lookup returns CDR1 LNHNV and CDR2 YYDKDF (reference sequence). Trimming stripped 0 bases from V and 1 base from J, with 8 bases between. The length of the CDR3 is 15 residues.

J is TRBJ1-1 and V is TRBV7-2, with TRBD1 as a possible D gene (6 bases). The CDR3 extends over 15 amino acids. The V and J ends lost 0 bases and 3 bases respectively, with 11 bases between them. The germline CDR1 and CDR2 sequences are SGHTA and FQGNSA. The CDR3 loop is CASSLASGTYTEAFF. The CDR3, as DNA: TGTGCCAGCAGCTTAGCGTCCGGGACATACACTGAAGCTTTCTTT.

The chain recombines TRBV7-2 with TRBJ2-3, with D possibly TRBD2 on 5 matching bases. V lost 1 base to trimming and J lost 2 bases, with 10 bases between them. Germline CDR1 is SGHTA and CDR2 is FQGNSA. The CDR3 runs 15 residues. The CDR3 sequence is CASSLDTGYTDTQYF. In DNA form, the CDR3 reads TGTGCCAGCAGCTTAGATACGGGATACACAGATACGCAGTATTTT.

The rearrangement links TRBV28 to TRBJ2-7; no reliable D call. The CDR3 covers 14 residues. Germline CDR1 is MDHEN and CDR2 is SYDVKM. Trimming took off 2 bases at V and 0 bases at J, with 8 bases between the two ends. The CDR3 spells CASSLLFSSYEQYF. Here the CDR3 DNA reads TGTGCCAGCAGTTTACTGTTTAGCTCCTACGAGCAGTACTTC. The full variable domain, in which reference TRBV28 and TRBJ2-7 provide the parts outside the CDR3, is DVKVTQSSRYLVKRTGEKVFLECVQDMDHENMFWYRQDPGLGLRLIYFSYDVKMKEKGDIPEGYSVSREKKERFSLILESASTNQTSMYLCASSLLFSSYEQYFGPGTRLTVT.

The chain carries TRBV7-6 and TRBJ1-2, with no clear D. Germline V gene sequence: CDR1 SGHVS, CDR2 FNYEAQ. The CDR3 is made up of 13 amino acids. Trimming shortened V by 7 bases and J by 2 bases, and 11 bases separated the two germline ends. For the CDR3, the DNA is TGTGCCAGCACCGACGAAGGAAACTATGGCTACACCTTC. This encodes CASTDEGNYGYTF.

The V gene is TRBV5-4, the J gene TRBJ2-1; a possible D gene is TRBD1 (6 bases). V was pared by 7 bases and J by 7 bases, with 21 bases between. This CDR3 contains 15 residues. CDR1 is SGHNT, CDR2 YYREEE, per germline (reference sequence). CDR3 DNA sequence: TGTGCCAGCCAGCCGCGGCAGGGGTTAGCGAATGAGCAGTTCTTC. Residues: CASQPRQGLANEQFF.